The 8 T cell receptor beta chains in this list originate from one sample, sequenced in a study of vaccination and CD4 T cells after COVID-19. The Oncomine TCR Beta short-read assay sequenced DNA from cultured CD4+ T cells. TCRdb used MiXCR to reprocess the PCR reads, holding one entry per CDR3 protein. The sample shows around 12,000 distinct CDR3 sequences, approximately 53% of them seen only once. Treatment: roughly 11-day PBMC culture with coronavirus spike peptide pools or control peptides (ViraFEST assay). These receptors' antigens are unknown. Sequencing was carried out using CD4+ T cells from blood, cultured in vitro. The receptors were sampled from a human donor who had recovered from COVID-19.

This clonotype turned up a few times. For the CDR3, the DNA is TGTGCCAGCAGTTACTCGATCTGGGCCCAAGAGACCCAGTACTTC. The encoded protein is CASSYSIWAQETQYF. This rearrangement joins TRBV6-5 to TRBJ2-5; D not certain. Trimming removed 0 bases from V and 1 base from J, with 9 bases in between. CDR1 and CDR2 from the germline V gene are MNHEY and SVGAGI. This CDR3 is 15 amino acids long.

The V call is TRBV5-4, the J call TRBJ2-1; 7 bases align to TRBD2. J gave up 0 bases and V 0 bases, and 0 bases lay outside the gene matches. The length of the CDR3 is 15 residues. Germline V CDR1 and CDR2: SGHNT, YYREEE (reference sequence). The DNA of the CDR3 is TGTGCCAGCAGCTTGGGCGGGAGCTCCTACAATGAGCAGTTCTTC. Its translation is CASSLGGSSYNEQFF.

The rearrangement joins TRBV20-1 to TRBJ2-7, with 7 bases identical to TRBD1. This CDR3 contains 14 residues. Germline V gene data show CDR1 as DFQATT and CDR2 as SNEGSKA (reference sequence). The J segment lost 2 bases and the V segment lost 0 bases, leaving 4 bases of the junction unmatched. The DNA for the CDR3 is TGCAGTGCTAGAGACGGGGACAGTCCCTACGAGCAGTACTTC. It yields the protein CSARDGDSPYEQYF.

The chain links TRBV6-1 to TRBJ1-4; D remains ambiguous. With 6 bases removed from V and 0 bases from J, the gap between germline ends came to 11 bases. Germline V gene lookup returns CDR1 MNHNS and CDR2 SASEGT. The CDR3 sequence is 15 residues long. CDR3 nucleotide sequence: TGTGCCAGCAGGAACCCCGGGACAACTAATGAAAAACTGTTTTTT. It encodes CASRNPGTTNEKLFF.

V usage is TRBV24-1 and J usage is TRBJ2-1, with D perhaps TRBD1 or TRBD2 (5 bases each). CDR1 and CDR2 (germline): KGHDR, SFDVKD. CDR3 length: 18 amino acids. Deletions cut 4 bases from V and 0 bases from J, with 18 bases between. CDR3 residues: CATSDTLRGLSSYNEQFF. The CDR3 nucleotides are TGTGCCACCAGTGACACCCTACGGGGCTTGAGCTCCTACAATGAGCAGTTCTTC.

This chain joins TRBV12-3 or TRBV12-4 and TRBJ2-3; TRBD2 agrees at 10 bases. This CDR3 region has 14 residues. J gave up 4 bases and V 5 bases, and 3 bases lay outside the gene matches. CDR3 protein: CASSVSGRSDTQYF. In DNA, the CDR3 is TGTGCCAGCAGTGTTAGCGGGAGGTCAGATACGCAGTATTTT.

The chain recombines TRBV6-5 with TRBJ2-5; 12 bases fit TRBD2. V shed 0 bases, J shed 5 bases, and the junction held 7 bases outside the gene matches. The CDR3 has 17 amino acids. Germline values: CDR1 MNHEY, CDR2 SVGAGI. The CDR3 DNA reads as TGTGCCAGCAGTTACTCGGCTAGCGGGAGGGCTGGCGAGACCCAGTACTTC. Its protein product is CASSYSASGRAGETQYF.

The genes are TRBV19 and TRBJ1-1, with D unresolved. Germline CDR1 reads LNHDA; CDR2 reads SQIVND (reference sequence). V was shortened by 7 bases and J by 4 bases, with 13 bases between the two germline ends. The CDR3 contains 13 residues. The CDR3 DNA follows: TGTGCCAGTACCTTAAAAGGCGGCACTGAAGCTTTCTTT. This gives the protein CASTLKGGTEAFF.